This is a list of T cell receptor beta chains from one sample in a study of T cells expressing NK-cell markers. TCRdb reprocessed the 5' RACE reads, keeping one entry per CDR3 protein, no DNA. Its listing shows 500,000 to 600,000 distinct CDR3 sequences. The sample taken for sequencing was blood T cells: a sorted CD56 or NKG2C T cell subset, CD4+ or CD8+ T cells, or bulk PBMC T cells (not recorded which). The receptor source for this set is a man aged 18-30 years in good health. Each CDR3 is given with its conserved first and last residue. The order of the fields is CDR3 protein, J gene, V gene.

cdr3_aa: CASSQRGDEQFF
j_call: TRBJ2-1
v_call: TRBV27

cdr3_aa: CASSSGQPGGPQHF
j_call: TRBJ1-5
v_call: TRBV12-3/TRBV12-4

cdr3_aa: CASRPGRGRFEQFF
j_call: TRBJ2-1
v_call: TRBV7-8

cdr3_aa: CASSHTLSGANVLTF
j_call: TRBJ2-6
v_call: TRBV4-3

cdr3_aa: CASSTQGLAGSEQFF
j_call: TRBJ2-1
v_call: TRBV4-3

cdr3_aa: CASSYGDSPLHF
j_call: TRBJ1-6
v_call: TRBV6-6

cdr3_aa: CASSLNRDLLRGNTIYF
j_call: TRBJ1-3
v_call: TRBV7-8

cdr3_aa: CASSYSQGLVDTEAFF
j_call: TRBJ1-1
v_call: TRBV12-3/TRBV12-4

cdr3_aa: CASRGNRGGYQPQHF
j_call: TRBJ1-5
v_call: TRBV12-3/TRBV12-4

cdr3_aa: CASSLWGTEQFF
j_call: TRBJ2-1
v_call: TRBV6-5

cdr3_aa: CASRGLAGGISYNEQFF
j_call: TRBJ2-1
v_call: TRBV12-3/TRBV12-4

cdr3_aa: CSVDQTGTGETQYF
j_call: TRBJ2-5
v_call: TRBV29-1

cdr3_aa: CASSQDRTGYSGNTIYF
j_call: TRBJ1-3
v_call: TRBV4-2

cdr3_aa: CATSRVVGSRTGPNYGYTF
j_call: TRBJ1-2
v_call: TRBV15

cdr3_aa: CASSQGAGNEKLFF
j_call: TRBJ1-4
v_call: TRBV12-3/TRBV12-4

cdr3_aa: CASSRRTGINQPQHF
j_call: TRBJ1-5
v_call: TRBV12-3/TRBV12-4

cdr3_aa: CATQELAGGAYNEQFF
j_call: TRBJ2-1
v_call: TRBV25-1

cdr3_aa: CASSLERVPFRNTIYF
j_call: TRBJ1-3
v_call: TRBV7-8

cdr3_aa: CASSLQGVRAEAFF
j_call: TRBJ1-1
v_call: TRBV5-5

cdr3_aa: CAIKSGREQFF
j_call: TRBJ2-1
v_call: TRBV10-3

cdr3_aa: CASSQDVFNEKLFF
j_call: TRBJ1-4
v_call: TRBV4-3

cdr3_aa: CASSDRTGPAEAFF
j_call: TRBJ1-1
v_call: TRBV6-1

cdr3_aa: CASGTSGTSTQYF
j_call: TRBJ2-3
v_call: TRBV5-1

cdr3_aa: CASSLEVSWSPLHF
j_call: TRBJ1-6
v_call: TRBV7-9

cdr3_aa: CASSAASVGTQYF
j_call: TRBJ2-3
v_call: TRBV6-4

cdr3_aa: CASSAEGALPYNEQFF
j_call: TRBJ2-1
v_call: TRBV6-4

cdr3_aa: CASSVGVGQETQYF
j_call: TRBJ2-5
v_call: TRBV9

cdr3_aa: CASSPPETSGYEQFF
j_call: TRBJ2-1
v_call: TRBV18

cdr3_aa: CSVEVLARHEQYF
j_call: TRBJ2-7
v_call: TRBV29-1

cdr3_aa: CASSPAPTGSGNTIYF
j_call: TRBJ1-3
v_call: TRBV12-3/TRBV12-4

cdr3_aa: CSASALADLRNEQFF
j_call: TRBJ2-1
v_call: TRBV20-1

cdr3_aa: CATLEFGELFF
j_call: TRBJ2-2
v_call: TRBV25-1

cdr3_aa: CASSQSGSAQYF
j_call: TRBJ2-3
v_call: TRBV7-3

cdr3_aa: CASRLTASNYGYTF
j_call: TRBJ1-2
v_call: TRBV10-2

cdr3_aa: CASSLAVADGNQETQYF
j_call: TRBJ2-5
v_call: TRBV7-9

cdr3_aa: CASSQLSGGQETQYF
j_call: TRBJ2-5
v_call: TRBV3-1

cdr3_aa: CASSLGLVGGASTEAFF
j_call: TRBJ1-1
v_call: TRBV27

cdr3_aa: CASSTLPTSGSGTDTQYF
j_call: TRBJ2-3
v_call: TRBV7-3

cdr3_aa: CASGPGTGEQYF
j_call: TRBJ2-7
v_call: TRBV12-3/TRBV12-4

cdr3_aa: CATNFDPPNRNTGELFF
j_call: TRBJ2-2
v_call: TRBV10-2

cdr3_aa: CSAPLPTSGSTGELFF
j_call: TRBJ2-2
v_call: TRBV20-1

cdr3_aa: CSVAGTALGVGNIQYF
j_call: TRBJ2-4
v_call: TRBV29-1

cdr3_aa: CASSQGTSGTSYEQYF
j_call: TRBJ2-7
v_call: TRBV4-3

cdr3_aa: CATSDATGTRTDTQYF
j_call: TRBJ2-3
v_call: TRBV24-1

cdr3_aa: CASSRLGQGGTEAFF
j_call: TRBJ1-1
v_call: TRBV14

cdr3_aa: CASSVPQSGSYEQYF
j_call: TRBJ2-7
v_call: TRBV28

cdr3_aa: CASSLVLAGDSSTDTQYF
j_call: TRBJ2-3
v_call: TRBV11-2

cdr3_aa: CASSLVGTKANTGELFF
j_call: TRBJ2-2
v_call: TRBV5-1

cdr3_aa: CATYSRTRGDTQYF
j_call: TRBJ2-3
v_call: TRBV2

cdr3_aa: CATRTSGGETQYF
j_call: TRBJ2-5
v_call: TRBV24-1

cdr3_aa: CASTPRAETEAFF
j_call: TRBJ1-1
v_call: TRBV7-9

cdr3_aa: CASTSPRGGSFHEQFF
j_call: TRBJ2-1
v_call: TRBV11-2

cdr3_aa: CASSQGGSGLNNEQFF
j_call: TRBJ2-1
v_call: TRBV3-1

cdr3_aa: CASSLLGQGSHEQYF
j_call: TRBJ2-7
v_call: TRBV28

cdr3_aa: CASSPPGLGNIQYF
j_call: TRBJ2-4
v_call: TRBV12-3/TRBV12-4

cdr3_aa: CASSPQGGYYGYTF
j_call: TRBJ1-2
v_call: TRBV7-8

cdr3_aa: CASSVGTGVTDSEQYF
j_call: TRBJ2-7
v_call: TRBV5-1